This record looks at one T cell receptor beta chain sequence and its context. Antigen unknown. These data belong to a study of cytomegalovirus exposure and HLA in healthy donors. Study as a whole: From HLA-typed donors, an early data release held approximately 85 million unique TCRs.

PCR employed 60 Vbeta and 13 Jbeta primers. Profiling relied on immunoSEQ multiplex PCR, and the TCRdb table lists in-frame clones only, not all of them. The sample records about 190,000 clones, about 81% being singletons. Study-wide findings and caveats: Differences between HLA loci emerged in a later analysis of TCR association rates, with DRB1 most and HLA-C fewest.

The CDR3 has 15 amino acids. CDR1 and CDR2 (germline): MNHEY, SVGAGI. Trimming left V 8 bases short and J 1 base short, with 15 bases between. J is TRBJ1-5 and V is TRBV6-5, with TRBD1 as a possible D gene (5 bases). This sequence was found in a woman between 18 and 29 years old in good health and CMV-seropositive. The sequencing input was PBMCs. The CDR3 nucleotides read TGTGCCAGCCGCCCGGATGGGGGGAGCAATCAGCCCCAGCATTTT. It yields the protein CASRPDGGSNQPQHF.